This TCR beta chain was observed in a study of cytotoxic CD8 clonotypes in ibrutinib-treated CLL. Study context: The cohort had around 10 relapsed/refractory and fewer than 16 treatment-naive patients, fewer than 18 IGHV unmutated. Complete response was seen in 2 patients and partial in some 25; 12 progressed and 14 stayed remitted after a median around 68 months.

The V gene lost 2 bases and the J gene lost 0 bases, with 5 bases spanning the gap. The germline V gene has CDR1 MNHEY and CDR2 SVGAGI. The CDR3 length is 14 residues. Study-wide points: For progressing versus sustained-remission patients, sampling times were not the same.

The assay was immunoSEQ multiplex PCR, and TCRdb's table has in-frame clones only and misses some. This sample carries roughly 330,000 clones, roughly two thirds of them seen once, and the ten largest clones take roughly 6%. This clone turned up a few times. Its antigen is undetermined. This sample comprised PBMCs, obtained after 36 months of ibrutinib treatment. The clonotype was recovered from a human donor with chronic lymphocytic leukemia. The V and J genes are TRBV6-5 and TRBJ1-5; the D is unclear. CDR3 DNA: TGTGCCAGCAGTTACGGCAGTAGCAATCAGCCCCAGCATTTT. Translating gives CASSYGSSNQPQHF.